The clone carrying this TCR beta chain was counted a few times. Its target is not known. The data derive from a study of cytomegalovirus exposure and HLA in healthy donors. Study-wide points: Earlier analysis found most TCR beta V segments productive about 87% or about 30% of the time. Only CMV serostatus was available as immune exposure information.

The PCR used 60 Vbeta and 13 Jbeta primers. Measured with immunoSEQ multiplex PCR; TCRdb has only the in-frame clones, and not every one. The sample lists approximately 93,000 clones, approximately 68% occurring once. CDR3 length: 15 amino acids. Germline V gene data show CDR1 as SGDLS and CDR2 as YYNGEE. Trimming took 4 bases from V and 3 from J, leaving 16 bases between them. The chain carries TRBV9 and TRBJ1-2, with a tentative D call TRBD1 (6 bases). The clonotype comes from a boy aged 5-17 years in good health and CMV-seropositive. The sequenced sample consisted of PBMCs. This CDR3 reads CASSLYLQGHYGYTF. CDR3 in DNA: TGTGCCAGCAGCTTGTATTTGCAGGGGCACTATGGCTACACCTTC.